This T cell receptor beta chain was identified during a study of blood T cell repertoires in COVID-19. For the study at large: Samples taken during acute and convalescent COVID-19 were collected in the United States, Italy and Spain. PBMCs, B-cell-depleted T cells, or T cells provided the cDNA or gDNA that made up the material.

The protocol was immunoSEQ multiplex PCR, while the TCRdb copy is restricted to in-frame clones and leaves out a portion. The data show under 100,000 clones, around nine tenths seen once. This clone was observed once. Germline CDR1 and CDR2: SGHAT and FQNNGV. Trimming cost V 1 base and J 4 bases, with 13 bases left between them. This CDR3 spans 15 amino acids. The source of this sequence is a man between 45 and 60 years old with active COVID-19. The V and J genes are TRBV11-2 and TRBJ1-1; no definite D call. Sequencing was done on a sample of peripheral blood. The CDR3 here is CASSLGAGLGTEAFF. The DNA for the CDR3 is TGTGCCAGCAGCTTAGGGGCGGGTTTGGGCACTGAAGCTTTCTTT.